One sample yielded the 14 T cell receptor beta chains listed below, sequenced in a study of tumor-infiltrating lymphocytes in glioblastoma multiforme. Multiple V-beta primers and a C-beta primer amplified TCRB from RNA. MiXCR was run by TCRdb on the multiplex PCR reads, yielding one entry per CDR3 protein. There are nearly 8,500 distinct CDR3 sequences in the sample; around three quarters occur only once, and roughly 48% lies in the top ten. Sequenced input: brain tumor tissue. These receptors all come from a male donor with glioblastoma.

Comment on this clonotype: Germline is not matched at one junction end, which may reflect a read error. The rearrangement uses TRBV29-1 and TRBJ2-4, with 8 positions matching TRBD1. This CDR3 spans 11 amino acids. Germline CDR1 reads SQVTM; CDR2 reads ANQGSEA. CDR3 protein: CSADRGNIQNF. CDR3 nucleotide sequence: TGCAGCGCCGACAGGGGAAACATTCAGAACTTC.

V usage is TRBV2 and J usage is TRBJ2-5; unclear D gene. Germline CDR1 is SNHLY and CDR2 is FYNNEI. V gave up 8 bases and J gave up 5 bases, with 12 bases separating them. The length of the CDR3 is 12 residues. The CDR3 nucleotides are TGTGCCAGCGGGGAACGGGTGGAGACCCAGTACTTC. Translating it yields CASGERVETQYF.

This clonotype was detected ten times or more. This chain connects TRBV11-2 to TRBJ2-1, with 7 bases identical to TRBD1. V trimming: 1 base; J trimming: 2 bases; junction bases outside the gene matches: 2. The CDR3 extends over 15 amino acids. CDR1 SGHAT and CDR2 FQNNGV come from the germline V gene. CDR3 protein: CASSLGQGAYNEQFF. The CDR3 bases are TGTGCCAGCAGCTTAGGGCAGGGGGCCTACAATGAGCAGTTCTTC.

As regards this clonotype: Sequence at one end of the junction differs from germline and may be a read error. The gene calls are TRBV6-1 and TRBJ2-3; 14 bases match TRBD2. The length of the CDR3 is 15 residues. Germline V gives CDR1 MNHNS, CDR2 SASEGT. This chain's CDR3 is CASSETSGGADTQYF. In DNA, the CDR3 is TGTGCCAGCAGTGAGACTAGCGGGGGGGCAGATACGCAGTATTTC.

With respect to this clonotype: The junction departs from germline at one end; a sequencing error may be responsible. The V call is TRBV11-2, the J call TRBJ2-7; D possibly matches TRBD1 or TRBD2 (5 bases each). The germline gives CDR1 SGHAT, CDR2 FQNNGV. The CDR3 loop spans 15 amino acids. CDR3 protein: CASSWGWDGTYEQYF. CDR3 DNA sequence: TGTGCCAGCAGCTGGGGCTGGGACGGAACCTATGAGCAGTACTTC.

The chain couples TRBV12-3 or TRBV12-4 to TRBJ1-4, with D maybe TRBD1 (5 bases). The CDR3 is made up of 13 amino acids. V lost 7 bases, J lost 7 bases, and 13 bases lay in between. The CDR3 coding sequence is TGTGCCAGCACCTACGGGGCTTTTGAAAAACTGTTTTTT. Its translation: CASTYGAFEKLFF.

This sequence joins TRBV29-1 and TRBJ2-5; D remains ambiguous. CDR1 SQVTM and CDR2 ANQGSEA come from the germline V gene. V lost 5 bases and J 4 bases, leaving 14 bases between the germline ends. The CDR3 loop spans 13 amino acids. CDR3 nucleotide sequence: TGCAGCGTTTTATTGGGCGGTAGAGAGACCCAGTACTTC. Translating gives CSVLLGGRETQYF.

This clonotype came up many times. CDR3 sequence: CASSNPTGLNTEAFF. The CDR3 bases are TGCGCCAGCAGCAACCCGACAGGGTTGAACACTGAAGCTTTCTTT. The rearrangement links TRBV4-1 to TRBJ1-1; 7 bases line up with TRBD1. The germline gives CDR1 MGHRA, CDR2 YSYEKL. This CDR3 is 15 amino acids long. The V and J ends lost 5 bases and 0 bases, in that order; junction bases with no gene match: 6.

This chain uses TRBV5-1 with TRBJ2-1; 8 bases align to TRBD1. V trimming: 0 bases; J trimming: 6 bases; junction bases outside the gene matches: 8. Germline V CDR1 and CDR2: SGHRS, YFSETQ. This CDR3 is built from 16 residues. The CDR3 is CASSLDGNRGFNEQFF. DNA of the CDR3: TGCGCCAGCAGCTTGGATGGGAACAGGGGGTTCAATGAGCAGTTCTTC.

The CDR3 DNA sequence: TGTGCCAGCAGCTTAATAGGGGGTCTAGAGACCCAGTACTTC. Residues: CASSLIGGLETQYF. The chain links TRBV11-2 to TRBJ2-5, with D maybe TRBD1 (6 bases). V dropped 2 bases and J dropped 4 bases, with 11 bases sitting between them. Germline V gene lookup returns CDR1 SGHAT and CDR2 FQNNGV. The CDR3 consists of 14 residues.

Comments on this clonotype: One end of the junction varies from germline; a read error may be responsible. The chain recombines TRBV11-3 with TRBJ2-1, with a weak D call TRBD2 (6 bases). CDR1 and CDR2 from the germline V gene are SGHNT and YENEEA. This CDR3 is 13 amino acids long. The DNA for the CDR3 is TGTGTCAGCAGCTTCGGAGGGCCTAACGAGCAGTTCTTC. It codes for CVSSFGGPNEQFF.

This clonotype appeared a few times. The chain has TRBV6-5 and TRBJ1-6; TRBD1 is a possible D gene (6 bases). Trimming removed 8 bases from V and 7 bases from J, with 18 bases in between. The CDR3 has 15 residues. Germline-derived CDR1 and CDR2 are MNHEY and SVGAGI. The CDR3 DNA sequence: TGTGCCAGCGCCGTTACACAGGGACGGAATTCACCCCTCCACTTT. Translation gives CASAVTQGRNSPLHF.

To note about this clonotype: Relative to the germline gene, one junction end is altered; a read error may explain this. The chain recombines TRBV11-2 with TRBJ2-2, with D possibly TRBD2 on 5 matching bases. CDR1 is SGHAT, CDR2 FQNNGV, per germline. The CDR3 is made up of 20 amino acids. The CDR3, as DNA: TGTGCCAGCACCCCCGCATTCGGCCAAGGGCTAGCAGTAAACACCGGAGAGCTGTTTTTT. Encoded protein: CASTPAFGQGLAVNTGELFF.

The sample holds many counts of this clonotype. This rearrangement joins TRBV29-1 to TRBJ1-3; the D is unclear. The germline gives CDR1 SQVTM, CDR2 ANQGSEA. This CDR3 has 13 amino acids. The V end was cut by 7 bases, the J end by 0 bases, with 10 bases between. The CDR3 is CSARVDSGNTIYF. The CDR3 nucleotides are TGCAGCGCCCGGGTCGACTCTGGAAACACCATATATTTT.